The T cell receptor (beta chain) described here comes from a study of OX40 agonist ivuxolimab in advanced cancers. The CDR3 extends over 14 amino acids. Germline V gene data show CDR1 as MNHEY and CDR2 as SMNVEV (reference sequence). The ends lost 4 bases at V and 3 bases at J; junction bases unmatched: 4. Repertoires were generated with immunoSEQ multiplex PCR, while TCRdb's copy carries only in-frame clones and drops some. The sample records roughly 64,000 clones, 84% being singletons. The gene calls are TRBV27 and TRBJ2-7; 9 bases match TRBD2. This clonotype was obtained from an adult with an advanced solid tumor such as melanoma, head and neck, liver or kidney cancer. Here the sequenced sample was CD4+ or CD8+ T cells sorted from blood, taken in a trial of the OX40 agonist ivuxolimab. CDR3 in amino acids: CASSWASGNYEQYF. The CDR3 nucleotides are TGTGCCAGCAGTTGGGCTAGCGGGAACTACGAGCAGTACTTC.